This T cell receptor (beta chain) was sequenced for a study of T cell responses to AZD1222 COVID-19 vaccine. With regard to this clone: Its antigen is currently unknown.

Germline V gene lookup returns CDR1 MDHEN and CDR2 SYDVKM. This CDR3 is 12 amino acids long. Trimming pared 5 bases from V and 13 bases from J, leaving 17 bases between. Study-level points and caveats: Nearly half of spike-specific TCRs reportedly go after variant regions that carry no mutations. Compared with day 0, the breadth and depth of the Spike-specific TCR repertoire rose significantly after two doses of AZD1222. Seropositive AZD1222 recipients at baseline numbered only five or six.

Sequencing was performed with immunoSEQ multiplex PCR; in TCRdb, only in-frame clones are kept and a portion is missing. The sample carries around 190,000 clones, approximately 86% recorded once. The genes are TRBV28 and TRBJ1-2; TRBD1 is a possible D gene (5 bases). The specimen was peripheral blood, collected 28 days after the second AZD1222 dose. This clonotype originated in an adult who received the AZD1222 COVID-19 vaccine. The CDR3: CASSPPEGRCTF. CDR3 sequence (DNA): TGTGCCAGCAGTCCCCCTGAGGGACGTTGCACCTTC.